Shown below are 22 T cell receptor beta chains from a single sample sequenced in a study of blood T cell repertoires in COVID-19. Only in-frame clones appear in the TCRdb table, and some are missing; sequencing was by immunoSEQ multiplex PCR. The sample has 50,000 or so clones, about four fifths seen once. The specimen sequenced was peripheral blood. These receptors all come from a man aged 40-50 years with acute or convalescent COVID-19.

The gene calls are TRBV14 and TRBJ2-5; 8 positions match TRBD1. Germline CDR1 reads SGHDN; CDR2 reads FVKESK. Trimming at V came to 3 bases and at J to 7 bases, leaving 10 bases not matched to a gene. CDR3 length: 15 residues. CDR3 in DNA: TGTGCCAGCAGCCACGTCCCGGGACAGGTTGGGACCCAGTACTTC. Its translation is CASSHVPGQVGTQYF.

The table lists this clone with a few counts. This rearrangement joins TRBV9 to TRBJ1-4, with D perhaps TRBD1 (5 bases). CDR1 SGDLS and CDR2 YYNGEE come from the germline V gene. Trimming took off 3 bases at V and 8 bases at J, with 11 bases between the two ends. The length of the CDR3 is 13 residues. DNA of the CDR3: TGTGCCAGCAGCGGTACTGGGGGGGAAAAACTGTTTTTT. Its translation is CASSGTGGEKLFF. The whole variable domain, filled in from reference TRBV9 and TRBJ1-4, reads DSGVTQTPKHLITATGQRVTLRCSPRSGDLSVYWYQQSLDQGLQFLIQYYNGEERAKGNILERFSAQQFPDLHSELNLSSLELGDSALYFCASSGTGGEKLFFGSGTQLSVL.

J is TRBJ1-1 and V is TRBV27; the D is unclear. This CDR3 comprises 12 residues. Germline V gene data show CDR1 as MNHEY and CDR2 as SMNVEV (reference sequence). Trimming removed 5 bases at V and 7 bases at J, with 11 bases between. The CDR3 region has the DNA TGTGCCAGCAGTCCGGGATTGGGTGAAGCTTTCTTT. It yields the protein CASSPGLGEAFF.

V and J are TRBV2 and TRBJ1-5; maybe TRBD1 (5 bases). The V and J ends lost 7 bases and 5 bases respectively, with 15 bases between them. The CDR3 consists of 14 residues. The germline gives CDR1 SNHLY, CDR2 FYNNEI. In DNA form, the CDR3 reads TGTGCCAGCACAATCCGGGGGGGTTATCAGCCCCAGCATTTT. Its protein product is CASTIRGGYQPQHF. The full variable domain, rest sourced from reference TRBV2 and TRBJ1-5, is EPEVTQTPSHQVTQMGQEVILRCVPISNHLYFYWYRQILGQKVEFLVSFYNNEISEKSEIFDDQFSVERPDGSNFTLKIRSTKLEDSAMYFCASTIRGGYQPQHFGDGTRLSIL.

In regard to this clone: The junction departs from the called germline gene at one end, perhaps through a read error. The CDR3 nucleotides are TGTGCCTGGAGTGTGAACCGGGAGGAAAGACTGTTTTTT. Its protein product is CAWSVNREERLFF. This chain joins TRBV30 and TRBJ1-4; D remains unclear. Germline V CDR1 and CDR2: GTSNPN, SVGIG (reference sequence). This CDR3 region has 13 residues.

V gene TRBV5-1 combines with J gene TRBJ2-2; no clear D gene. The CDR3 runs 15 residues. Trimming cost V 7 bases and J 0 bases, with 13 bases left between them. CDR1 is SGHRS, CDR2 YFSETQ, per germline. CDR3 DNA sequence: TGCGCCAGCGCTCCCACTGGTACGAACACCGGGGAGCTGTTTTTT. Translated, it gives CASAPTGTNTGELFF.

The chain is built from TRBV5-8 and TRBJ1-5, with TRBD1 as a possible D gene (5 bases). Germline lookup yields CDR1 SGHTS and CDR2 YDEGEE. The CDR3 length is 13 residues. Trimming stripped 5 bases from V and 4 bases from J, with 10 bases between. CDR3 region: CASSQQVNQPQHF. CDR3 in DNA: TGTGCCAGCAGTCAACAGGTGAATCAGCCCCAGCATTTT.

V gene TRBV5-1 combines with J gene TRBJ1-3, with TRBD1 as a possible D gene (6 bases). The CDR3 is 16 residues long. CDR1 is SGHRS, CDR2 YFSETQ, per germline. V shed 2 bases and J shed 0 bases, with 12 bases lying between them. CDR3 in amino acids: CASSLQGRGSGNTIYF. CDR3 nucleotide sequence: TGCGCCAGCAGCTTACAGGGCAGAGGCTCTGGAAACACCATATATTTT.

Concerning this clone itself: The DNA is left out, because the CDR3 cannot be placed on it with certainty; the CDR3 is given as TCRdb lists it. The chain combines TRBV7-9 with TRBJ1-4. Both ends counted, the CDR3 spans 19 residues. Germline loops: CDR1 SEHNR, CDR2 FQNEAQ (reference sequence). The CDR3 protein is CASSLFLRRGAGTNEKLFF.

The chain employs TRBV9 and TRBJ2-5; TRBD2 might be the D (6 bases). CDR1 is SGDLS, CDR2 YYNGEE, per germline. The CDR3 has 16 residues. The V end lost 0 bases, the J end lost 5 bases, and 17 bases lay between the germline ends. CDR3 nucleotides: TGTGCCAGCAGCGTAGAGGGGCGGGGTGGTGTGGAGACCCAGTACTTC. Residues: CASSVEGRGGVETQYF.

This chain connects TRBV18 to TRBJ1-3; D is uncertain. CDR1 and CDR2 (germline): KGHSH, LQKENI. V lost 2 bases and J lost 0, with 8 bases in between. The CDR3 extends over 15 amino acids. The CDR3 spells CASSPERVSGNTIYF. CDR3 sequence (DNA): TGTGCCAGCTCACCAGAGCGAGTCTCTGGAAACACCATATATTTT.

This clone was detected once. J is TRBJ1-3 and V is TRBV10-3; a possible D gene is TRBD1 (6 bases). Germline V gives CDR1 ENHRY, CDR2 SYGVKD. The CDR3 contains 14 residues. Trimming pared 6 bases from V and 0 bases from J, leaving 9 bases between. DNA of the CDR3: TGTGCCATCAGCCAGGGGTACTCTGGAAACACCATATATTTT. It is translated as CAISQGYSGNTIYF.

J is TRBJ2-7 and V is TRBV28, with 10 bases matching TRBD1. The ends lost 5 bases at V and 5 bases at J; junction bases unmatched: 6. This CDR3 contains 14 residues. The V gene's germline CDR1 is MDHEN and CDR2 SYDVKM. The CDR3 DNA reads TGTGCCAGCAGTCCTCGGGACAGGGGCGACGAGCAGTACTTC. It encodes CASSPRDRGDEQYF.

This chain joins TRBV27 and TRBJ2-2; 7 bases fit TRBD1. Unmatched junction bases numbered 11, after V lost 3 bases and J lost 7 bases. From germline, CDR1 is MNHEY and CDR2 SMNVEV (reference sequence). The CDR3 loop spans 16 amino acids. CDR3 sequence: CASSFARTGMGGELFF. The CDR3, as DNA: TGTGCCAGCAGTTTCGCCCGGACAGGAATGGGCGGGGAGCTGTTTTTT.

Points on this clone: One end of the junction is discordant with germline, which a read error may explain. This rearrangement joins TRBV11-2 to TRBJ2-2, with 8 bases aligning to TRBD1. The CDR3 extends over 16 amino acids. Germline CDR1 reads SGHAT; CDR2 reads FQNNGV. The CDR3 reads CASSLETGANTGELFF. CDR3 nucleotide sequence: TGTGCCAGCAGCCTAGAGACAGGGGCGAACACCGGGGAGCTGTTTTTT.

V gene TRBV6-5 combines with J gene TRBJ1-6, with 8 bases matching TRBD1. CDR3 length: 15 amino acids. The trim removed 4 bases at V and 4 bases at J, leaving 3 bases unmatched. The germline V gene encodes CDR1 MNHEY and CDR2 SVGAGI. The CDR3 region has the DNA TGTGCCAGCAGTTTAGGGACAGGATATAATTCACCCCTCCACTTT. This codes for CASSLGTGYNSPLHF.

CDR3 nucleotides: TGTGCCAGCAGGACCGGGACAGGGGGCCTCGCCACTGAAGCTTTCTTT. Translating gives CASRTGTGGLATEAFF. This chain connects TRBV27 to TRBJ1-1, with 12 nucleotides matching TRBD1. Unmatched junction bases numbered 9, after V lost 6 bases and J lost 4 bases. The CDR3 covers 16 residues. Looked up from germline, CDR1 is MNHEY and CDR2 is SMNVEV (reference sequence).

CDR3 DNA: TGTGCCAGCAGTTTGACCTACAGGGGCGGAGAAAAACTGTTTTTT. Encoded protein: CASSLTYRGGEKLFF. J is TRBJ1-4 and V is TRBV27; 7 bases line up with TRBD1. Germline CDR1 MNHEY, CDR2 SMNVEV (reference sequence). V shed 3 bases and J 8 bases; nucleotides not matched to a gene: 9. The CDR3 consists of 15 residues.

V and J are TRBV6-5 and TRBJ1-2; 7 positions agree with TRBD1. Per the germline V gene, CDR1 is MNHEY and CDR2 is SVGAGI. The CDR3 runs 12 residues. J gave up 4 bases and V 7 bases, and 3 bases lay outside the gene matches. CDR3 sequence: CASNAGGYGYTF. CDR3 sequence (DNA): TGTGCCAGCAACGCAGGGGGCTATGGCTACACCTTC.

This chain joins TRBV5-5 and TRBJ1-2; the D gene is possibly TRBD1 (6 bases). CDR1 SGHKS and CDR2 YYEKEE come from the germline V gene (reference sequence). Trimming left V 4 bases short and J 4 bases short, with 17 bases between. The CDR3 sequence is 15 residues long. CDR3 region: CASSQGISLGYGYTF. The DNA for the CDR3 is TGTGCCAGCAGCCAGGGGATCTCGTTGGGCTATGGCTACACCTTC.

The chain is built from TRBV9 and TRBJ2-3, with D perhaps matching TRBD1 (6 bases). The V and J ends lost 3 bases and 6 bases respectively, with 17 bases between them. The length of the CDR3 is 15 residues. CDR1 and CDR2 (germline): SGDLS, YYNGEE. The CDR3 region is CASSGSAIQGDTQYF. The CDR3 bases are TGTGCCAGCAGCGGGTCCGCAATCCAGGGGGATACGCAGTATTTT.

This clone was detected once. V usage is TRBV28 and J usage is TRBJ1-4; D is unresolved. CDR1 and CDR2 (germline): MDHEN, SYDVKM. V was cut by 6 bases and J by 6 bases, with 8 bases left in between. The CDR3 loop spans 12 amino acids. As DNA, the CDR3 is TGTGCCAGCAGGGTTAGATATGAAAAACTGTTTTTT. Translation gives CASRVRYEKLFF.